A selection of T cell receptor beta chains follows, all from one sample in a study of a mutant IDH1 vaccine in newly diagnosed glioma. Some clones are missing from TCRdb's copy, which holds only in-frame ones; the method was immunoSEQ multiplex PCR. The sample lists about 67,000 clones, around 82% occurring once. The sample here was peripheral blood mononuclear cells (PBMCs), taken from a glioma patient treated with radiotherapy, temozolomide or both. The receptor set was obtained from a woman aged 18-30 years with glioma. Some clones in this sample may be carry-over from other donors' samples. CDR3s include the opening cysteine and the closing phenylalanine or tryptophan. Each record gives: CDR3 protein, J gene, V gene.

CDR3 protein: CASSYDLANEQYF
J gene: TRBJ2-7
V gene: TRBV6-5

CDR3 protein: CSIRDIDYGYTF
J gene: TRBJ1-2
V gene: TRBV29-1

CDR3 protein: CASSLALRDEQFF
J gene: TRBJ2-1
V gene: TRBV7-8

CDR3 protein: CASSYLGLENTEAFF
J gene: TRBJ1-1
V gene: TRBV7-8

CDR3 protein: CAAKGPGDLTGELFF
J gene: TRBJ2-2
V gene: TRBV6-6

CDR3 protein: CASSYGQGLYGYTF
J gene: TRBJ1-2
V gene: TRBV27

CDR3 protein: CASGRPGRGETQYF
J gene: TRBJ2-5
V gene: TRBV12-5

CDR3 protein: CASSRQGGVEAFF
J gene: TRBJ1-1
V gene: TRBV6-5

CDR3 protein: CASSVAGELFF
J gene: TRBJ2-2
V gene: TRBV7-8

CDR3 protein: CASSSTGNYGYTF
J gene: TRBJ1-2
V gene: TRBV6-6

CDR3 protein: CASSQELSEKLFF
J gene: TRBJ1-4
V gene: TRBV14

CDR3 protein: CASSQGTAQQETQYF
J gene: TRBJ2-5
V gene: TRBV7-6

CDR3 protein: CSARLLEEQFF
J gene: TRBJ2-1
V gene: TRBV20-1

CDR3 protein: CASSRTSGSSSYNEQFF
J gene: TRBJ2-1
V gene: TRBV5-4

CDR3 protein: CASSPRDRSYEQYF
J gene: TRBJ2-7
V gene: TRBV27

CDR3 protein: CASSPGTVNTEAFF
J gene: TRBJ1-1
V gene: TRBV7-3

CDR3 protein: CATSSTGTSGSQETQYF
J gene: TRBJ2-5
V gene: TRBV15

CDR3 protein: CASSRRTNTGELFF
J gene: TRBJ2-2
V gene: TRBV5-4

CDR3 protein: CASSLGGSAEKLFF
J gene: TRBJ1-4
V gene: TRBV5-6

CDR3 protein: CASSLDPGKNSPLHF
J gene: TRBJ1-6
V gene: TRBV7-9

CDR3 protein: CASSISSLRAQPQHF
J gene: TRBJ1-5
V gene: TRBV19

CDR3 protein: CASSPPSSYEQYF
J gene: TRBJ2-7
V gene: TRBV2

CDR3 protein: CASSSTVGADTQYF
J gene: TRBJ2-3
V gene: TRBV4-2

CDR3 protein: CASSQDKGVGEKLFF
J gene: TRBJ1-4
V gene: TRBV4-3

CDR3 protein: CASSLTSGTSYEQYF
J gene: TRBJ2-7
V gene: TRBV27

CDR3 protein: CASSQVHHTEAFF
J gene: TRBJ1-1
V gene: TRBV4-1

CDR3 protein: CASSIPSTEAFF
J gene: TRBJ1-1
V gene: TRBV9

CDR3 protein: CASSVTSGSTDTQYF
J gene: TRBJ2-3
V gene: TRBV2

CDR3 protein: CASSVAAGASALPNYGYTF
J gene: TRBJ1-2
V gene: TRBV9

CDR3 protein: CASSSGLAPLSYNEQFF
J gene: TRBJ2-1
V gene: TRBV5-1

CDR3 protein: CSVDGLAGGLGDTQYF
J gene: TRBJ2-3
V gene: TRBV29-1

CDR3 protein: CASRGTGGNTEAFF
J gene: TRBJ1-1
V gene: TRBV6-5

CDR3 protein: CASSLTAEGEAFF
J gene: TRBJ1-1
V gene: TRBV11-3

CDR3 protein: CASSPRGGVGSYEQYF
J gene: TRBJ2-7
V gene: TRBV14

CDR3 protein: CASTLGQGSNEKLFF
J gene: TRBJ1-4
V gene: TRBV7-9

CDR3 protein: CALRRGRPKNIQYF
J gene: TRBJ2-4
V gene: TRBV9

CDR3 protein: CASSLRRGGDGYTF
J gene: TRBJ1-2
V gene: TRBV6-1

CDR3 protein: CASSTGRRTGELFF
J gene: TRBJ2-2
V gene: TRBV19

CDR3 protein: CATSRERGTGNEKLFF
J gene: TRBJ1-4
V gene: TRBV15

CDR3 protein: CASSSGTSYEQYF
J gene: TRBJ2-7
V gene: TRBV5-1

CDR3 protein: CASGLGPRTGSFDAFF
J gene: TRBJ1-1
V gene: TRBV12-5

CDR3 protein: CASSSVSGKQFF
J gene: TRBJ2-1
V gene: TRBV2

CDR3 protein: CATSRDRANTGELFF
J gene: TRBJ2-2
V gene: TRBV10-1

CDR3 protein: CASSYGLGGEYGYTF
J gene: TRBJ1-2
V gene: TRBV6-6

CDR3 protein: CAVSGGTNTEAFF
J gene: TRBJ1-1
V gene: TRBV10-3

CDR3 protein: CASSPTPGQGYQPQHF
J gene: TRBJ1-5
V gene: TRBV4-1

CDR3 protein: CASSLGADTQYF
J gene: TRBJ2-3
V gene: TRBV13